The T cell receptor (beta chain) under discussion was sequenced for a study of blood T cell repertoires in COVID-19. Study information: Samples taken during acute and convalescent COVID-19 were collected in the United States, Italy and Spain. Nucleic acid was either cDNA or gDNA, and it came from T cells, B-cell-depleted T cells, or PBMCs.

Authors' methods: Nucleated cell number was recorded as an estimate derived from reference gene primer amplification. Some clones are missing from TCRdb's copy, which holds only in-frame ones; the method was immunoSEQ multiplex PCR. That table is the source of V, J and clone size, and D and trimming were worked out from the DNA. The profile shows roughly 12,000 clones, over 90% of them singletons. Sequencing used peripheral blood. The sequence was collected from a woman aged 70-85 years with active COVID-19.

The CDR3 DNA reads TGTGCCAGCAGTCCCACTAGAACCACTGAGCAGTTCTTC. It yields the protein CASSPTRTTEQFF. The chain links TRBV12-3 or TRBV12-4 to TRBJ2-1, with a weak D call TRBD2 (5 bases). Trimming removed 5 bases from V and 9 bases from J, with 14 bases in between. This CDR3 comprises 13 residues.